A selection of T cell receptor beta chains follows, all from one sample in a study of CD8 T cells in ankylosing spondylitis. TCRdb fed the 5' RACE reads into MiXCR, producing one record per CDR3 protein. The sample has about 460,000 distinct CDR3 sequences, approximately 5% seen once. Input material: blood, either unsorted or a sorted T cell fraction (not recorded which). The source of these receptors is a male donor with ankylosing spondylitis. CDR3s include the opening cysteine and the closing phenylalanine or tryptophan. Each record gives: clone size, V gene, D gene, J gene, CDR3 protein, CDR3 DNA. D genes are given only for firm matches. Some rows mark clone size as missing; the rest say once, few, many or name a class of expanded clone.

>many|TRBV7-2|.|TRBJ1-2
CASSFYSGYTF
TGTGCCAGCAGCTTCTACTCTGGCTACACCTTC
>many|TRBV10-3|.|TRBJ1-1
CAISDGRNTEAFF
TGTGCCATCAGTGATGGCCGGAACACTGAAGCTTTCTTT
>.|TRBV9|TRBD1|TRBJ2-1
CASSVGTGASYNEQFF
TGTGCCAGCAGCGTAGGAACAGGGGCTTCCTACAATGAGCAGTTCTTC
>many|TRBV20-1|TRBD2|TRBJ2-1
CSARIAGKQFF
TGCAGTGCTAGAATAGCGGGCAAGCAGTTCTTC
>.|TRBV3-1|TRBD2|TRBJ2-3
CASSRNLLAGVADTQYF
TGTGCCAGCAGCCGAAACTTACTAGCGGGAGTAGCGGATACGCAGTATTTT
>few|TRBV12-5|.|TRBJ1-2
CASGYGGLNYGYTF
TGTGCTAGTGGTTACGGGGGACTTAACTATGGCTACACCTTC
>many|TRBV6-2/TRBV6-3|.|TRBJ1-1
CASSDPGHPANTEAFF
TGTGCCAGCAGTGACCCGGGACATCCGGCGAACACTGAAGCTTTCTTT
>many|TRBV12-3/TRBV12-4|.|TRBJ2-2
CASSWLSRSTGELFF
TGTGCCAGCAGTTGGCTGAGCAGGAGCACCGGGGAGCTGTTTTTT
>many|TRBV6-5|.|TRBJ1-2
CASSSRSGSGYTF
TGTGCCAGCAGTTCCCGAAGCGGCAGTGGCTACACCTTC
>.|TRBV7-2|.|TRBJ2-1
CASGSAIYNEQFF
TGTGCCTCAGGCTCCGCCATTTACAATGAGCAGTTCTTC
>many|TRBV9|.|TRBJ2-3
CASSLGGGGGGDTQYF
TGTGCCAGCAGCCTCGGAGGCGGGGGCGGTGGAGATACGCAGTATTTT
>few|TRBV10-3|TRBD1|TRBJ1-4
CAISERRTGENEKLFF
TGTGCCATCAGCGAGAGACGGACAGGAGAAAATGAAAAACTGTTTTTT
>few|TRBV20-1|.|TRBJ1-2
CSASGETASGYTF
TGCAGTGCTAGCGGCGAGACCGCGTCTGGCTACACCTTC
>few|TRBV2|TRBD1|TRBJ2-1
CASRQGFNEQFF
TGTGCCAGCCGACAGGGGTTCAATGAGCAGTTCTTC
>many|TRBV15|.|TRBJ2-7
CATSREPEQYF
TGTGCCACCAGCAGAGAACCCGAGCAGTACTTC